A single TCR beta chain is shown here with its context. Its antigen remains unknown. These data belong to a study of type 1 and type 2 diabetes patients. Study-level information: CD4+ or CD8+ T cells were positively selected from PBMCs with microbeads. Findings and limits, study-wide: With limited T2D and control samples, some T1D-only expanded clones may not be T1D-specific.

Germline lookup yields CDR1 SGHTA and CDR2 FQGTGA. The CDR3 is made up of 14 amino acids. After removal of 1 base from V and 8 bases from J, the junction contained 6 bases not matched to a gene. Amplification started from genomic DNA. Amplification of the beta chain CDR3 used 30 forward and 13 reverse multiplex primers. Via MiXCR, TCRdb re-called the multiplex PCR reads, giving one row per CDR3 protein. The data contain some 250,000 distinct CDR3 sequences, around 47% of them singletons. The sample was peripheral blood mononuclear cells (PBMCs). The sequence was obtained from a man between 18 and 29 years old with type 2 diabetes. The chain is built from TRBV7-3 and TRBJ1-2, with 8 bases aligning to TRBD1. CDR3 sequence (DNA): TGTGCCAGCAGCTTAAGTCCGACAGGGGCCGGCTACACCTTC. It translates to CASSLSPTGAGYTF.